This T cell receptor beta chain was identified in a study of blood T cell repertoires in COVID-19. Turning to the study itself: The samples span acute and convalescent COVID-19 from the United States, Italy and Spain.

Seattle enrolled patients during active infection and tracked them longitudinally. V lost 9 bases and J lost 0, with 9 bases in between. Germline assignment: CDR1 MDHEN and CDR2 SYDVKM. The CDR3 is made up of 13 amino acids. This clone appeared once. Authors' methods: For nucleated cells, counts were estimated from reference gene primer amplification. Clones were read by immunoSEQ multiplex PCR, and TCRdb kept only the in-frame ones, dropping some. V, J and clone size are those of that table, while D and trimming were read from the DNA. In the table there are around 330,000 clones, around 88% of which are singletons.

This rearrangement joins TRBV28 to TRBJ1-5; D may be TRBD1 (5 bases). Material: peripheral blood. The TCR sequence derives from a woman in her twenties or thirties with COVID-19, enrolled during active disease. CDR3 sequence (DNA): TGTGCCAGTGGGGGGGATAGCAATCAGCCCCAGCATTTT. This encodes CASGGDSNQPQHF.